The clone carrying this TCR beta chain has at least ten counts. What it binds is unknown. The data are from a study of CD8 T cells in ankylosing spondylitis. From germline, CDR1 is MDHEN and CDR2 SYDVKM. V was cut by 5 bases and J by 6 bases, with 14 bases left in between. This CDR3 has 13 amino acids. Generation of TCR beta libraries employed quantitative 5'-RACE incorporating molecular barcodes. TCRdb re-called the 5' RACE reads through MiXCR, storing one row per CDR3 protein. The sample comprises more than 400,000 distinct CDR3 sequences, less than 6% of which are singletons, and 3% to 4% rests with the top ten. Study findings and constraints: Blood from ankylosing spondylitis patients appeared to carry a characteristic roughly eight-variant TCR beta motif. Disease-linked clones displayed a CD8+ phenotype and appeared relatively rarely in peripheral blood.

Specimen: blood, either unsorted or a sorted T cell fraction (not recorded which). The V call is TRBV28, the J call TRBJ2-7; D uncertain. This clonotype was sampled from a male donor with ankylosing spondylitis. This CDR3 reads CASSPRIDGEQYF. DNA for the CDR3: TGTGCCAGCAGTCCAAGGATTGACGGCGAGCAGTACTTC.